These 17 T cell receptor beta chains were sequenced from one sample in a study of blood T cell repertoires in COVID-19 (dated by TCRdb to the early 2020s). The library relied on the immunoSEQ multiplex PCR assay. The table comes from immuneACCESS by way of TCRdb, which keeps in-frame sequences with V and J called. Part of the clones is missing from these tables; in studies checked, under half for an unresolved V gene and the rest for unknown reasons. The sample profile shows about 210,000 clones; 75% to 90% of them were found once. Around 9% of the sample is in the top ten clones. The sample taken for sequencing was PBMCs or T cells enriched from blood (not recorded which). Receptor source: a man aged 35-49 years who had recovered from COVID-19.

The chain is built from TRBV28 and TRBJ1-2, with 9 bases identical to TRBD1. CDR1 is MDHEN, CDR2 SYDVKM, per germline. This CDR3 is built from 14 residues. After removal of 4 bases from V and 7 bases from J, the junction contained 7 bases not matched to a gene. Here the CDR3 DNA reads TGTGCCAGCAGTTCCATGGGACAGGGATTTGGCTACACCTTC. It translates to CASSSMGQGFGYTF.

The rearrangement joins TRBV7-2 to TRBJ2-3; 8 nucleotides agree with TRBD2. Germline values: CDR1 SGHTA, CDR2 FQGNSA. The CDR3 runs to 16 residues. J lost 2 bases, V lost 5 bases, and 9 bases had no gene match. As DNA, the CDR3 is TGTGCCAGCAGCGAGAAGACTAGCGTGCCCACAGATACGCAGTATTTT. This translates into CASSEKTSVPTDTQYF.

The chain recombines TRBV19 with TRBJ2-5; the match to TRBD2 covers 9 bases. This CDR3 region has 15 residues. Germline lookup yields CDR1 LNHDA and CDR2 SQIVND (reference sequence). The trim removed 6 bases at V and 2 bases at J, leaving 7 bases unmatched. CDR3 sequence: CASSQSGGRQETQYF. CDR3 nucleotides: TGTGCCAGTAGCCAAAGCGGGGGGCGACAAGAGACCCAGTACTTC.

This clone turned up a few times. The chain is built from TRBV6-5 and TRBJ2-1, with no clear D. This CDR3 comprises 15 residues. Trimming removed 6 bases from V and 5 bases from J, with 17 bases in between. CDR1 is MNHEY, CDR2 SVGAGI, per germline. The CDR3 reads CASRGGGIGNNEQFF. The CDR3 DNA sequence: TGTGCCAGCAGGGGTGGCGGCATCGGTAACAATGAGCAGTTCTTC.

The chain links TRBV12-5 to TRBJ2-1, with 11 bases aligning to TRBD2. CDR1 and CDR2 (germline): LGHNT, FRNRAP. CDR3 size: 17 residues. The trim removed 0 bases at V and 7 bases at J, leaving 8 bases unmatched. In nucleotides, the CDR3 is TGTGCTAGTGGTTTGGTAGGGATACTAGCGGGAGCGAATGAGCAGTTCTTC. Amino acids: CASGLVGILAGANEQFF.

The chain is built from TRBV5-1 and TRBJ1-2; D is uncertain. The CDR3 has 13 residues. Trimming stripped 0 bases from V and 8 bases from J, with 11 bases between. Germline CDR1 SGHRS, CDR2 YFSETQ. The CDR3 loop reads CASSLVSQKGYTF. In nucleotides, the CDR3 is TGCGCCAGCAGCTTGGTGTCGCAGAAAGGCTACACCTTC.

This sequence joins TRBV19 and TRBJ2-3; 12 bases are a match to TRBD1. The J segment lost 7 bases and the V segment lost 5 bases, leaving 4 bases of the junction unmatched. The CDR3 extends over 14 amino acids. Germline CDR1 reads LNHDA; CDR2 reads SQIVND (reference sequence). The CDR3 coding sequence is TGTGCCAGTAGTTCGGGACAGGGGGCGCATACGCAGTATTTT. Encoded protein: CASSSGQGAHTQYF.

The rearrangement links TRBV27 to TRBJ2-1; TRBD2 agrees at 8 bases. The CDR3 covers 16 residues. V shed 1 base, J shed 6 bases, and the junction held 8 bases outside the gene matches. Per germline, CDR1 MNHEY and CDR2 SMNVEV (reference sequence). CDR3 loop: CASSLFSGLDINEQFF. The CDR3 nucleotides are TGTGCCAGCAGTTTATTTTCGGGACTAGATATCAATGAGCAGTTCTTC.

V gene TRBV5-1 combines with J gene TRBJ2-4; TRBD2 matches 8 bases. The CDR3 has 16 residues. Trimming at V came to 0 bases and at J to 10 bases, leaving 12 bases not matched to a gene. CDR1 and CDR2 from the germline V gene are SGHRS and YFSETQ. In DNA form, the CDR3 reads TGCGCCAGCAGCTTGGTCACGCCTAGCGGGCGTGGGATTCAGTACTTC. Amino acids: CASSLVTPSGRGIQYF.

The genes are TRBV6-1 and TRBJ2-1; D is ambiguous. CDR1 and CDR2 from the germline V gene are MNHNS and SASEGT. The V and J ends lost 2 bases and 2 bases respectively, with 7 bases between them. The CDR3 consists of 14 residues. The CDR3: CASSEMAAYNEQFF. CDR3 DNA: TGTGCCAGCAGTGAAATGGCAGCCTACAATGAGCAGTTCTTC.

This chain links TRBV9 with TRBJ2-7; TRBD1 matches at 8 bases. Germline CDR1 is SGDLS and CDR2 is YYNGEE. The CDR3 consists of 16 residues. Unmatched junction bases numbered 12, after V lost 4 bases and J lost 3 bases. Here the CDR3 reads CASSPRIQGGYYEQYF. For the CDR3, the DNA is TGTGCCAGCAGCCCCCGGATACAGGGGGGATACTACGAGCAGTACTTC.

The sample holds a few counts of this clone. The rearrangement links TRBV7-2 to TRBJ2-7, with 7 bases matching TRBD2. CDR3 size: 14 residues. After removal of 1 base from V and 3 bases from J, the junction contained 3 bases not matched to a gene. Germline V lookup: CDR1 SGHTA, CDR2 FQGNSA. The CDR3 loop reads CASSLVAGYYEQYF. The CDR3 region has the DNA TGTGCCAGCAGCTTAGTAGCGGGCTACTACGAGCAGTACTTC.

This chain connects TRBV5-5 to TRBJ1-4; weak D call: TRBD1 (5 bases). Trimming cost V 4 bases and J 8 bases, with 18 bases left between them. The CDR3 is made up of 15 amino acids. The V gene's germline CDR1 is SGHKS and CDR2 YYEKEE (reference sequence). In DNA, the CDR3 is TGTGCCAGCAGCCTACCGACAGCCCAAGTGGAAAAACTGTTTTTT. Protein: CASSLPTAQVEKLFF.

The table lists this clone with a few counts. This chain links TRBV29-1 with TRBJ2-1; 15 bases match TRBD2. V shed 5 bases, J shed 8 bases, and the junction held 4 bases outside the gene matches. The V gene's germline CDR1 is SQVTM and CDR2 ANQGSEA. This CDR3 is 14 amino acids long. In DNA, the CDR3 is TGCAGCGTTTACGGACTAGCGGGAGGGGATGAGCAGTTCTTC. This gives the protein CSVYGLAGGDEQFF.

This chain connects TRBV28 to TRBJ1-2; a possible D gene is TRBD1 (6 bases). The CDR3 is made up of 14 amino acids. Trimming took off 4 bases at V and 5 bases at J, with 14 bases between the two ends. Germline V gene sequence: CDR1 MDHEN, CDR2 SYDVKM. CDR3 residues: CASSSVDSAYGYTF. CDR3 coding DNA: TGTGCCAGCAGTTCCGTGGACAGCGCTTATGGCTACACCTTC.

This rearrangement joins TRBV5-1 to TRBJ2-5; TRBD2 matches 10 bases. The germline CDR1 and CDR2 sequences are SGHRS and YFSETQ. Trimming removed 5 bases from V and 2 bases from J; junction bases left unmatched: 9. The CDR3 is 16 residues long. CDR3 residues: CASRGAGGRKQETQYF. CDR3 DNA sequence: TGCGCCAGCAGGGGAGCGGGAGGGCGGAAGCAAGAGACCCAGTACTTC.

The rearrangement uses TRBV9 and TRBJ2-3; D gene ambiguous. V dropped 4 bases and J dropped 0 bases, with 18 bases sitting between them. The CDR3 length is 17 residues. Germline V gene lookup returns CDR1 SGDLS and CDR2 YYNGEE. In DNA, the CDR3 is TGTGCCAGCAGCATAAGCCCCGTCGTAATTAGCACAGATACGCAGTATTTT. Translating gives CASSISPVVISTDTQYF.